A single sample gave rise to the 8 T cell receptor beta chains below, sequenced in a study of T cells after yellow fever vaccination. One entry per CDR3 protein, called by TCRdb with MiXCR from the 5' RACE reads. The top ten hold 17% of the sample, which has 500,000 to 650,000 distinct CDR3 sequences, around 17% seen once. Sample: PBMCs, taken 5 days after the first yellow fever vaccination. These TCRs come from a man aged 18 to 30 who received the YFV17D yellow fever vaccine.

The V and J genes are TRBV28 and TRBJ2-7; no definite D call. Germline values: CDR1 MDHEN, CDR2 SYDVKM. Trimming took 6 bases from V and 0 from J, leaving 18 bases between them. The CDR3 totals 16 residues. CDR3 DNA: TGTGCCAGCAGGCCCCTCTTAGCTGTGGACTCCTACGAGCAGTACGTC. Protein: CASRPLLAVDSYEQYV.

The gene calls are TRBV4-2 and TRBJ1-5; possible D gene TRBD1, 6 bases. Germline CDR1 is LGHNA and CDR2 is YNFKEQ. V dropped 0 bases and J dropped 2 bases, with 11 bases sitting between them. This CDR3 spans 16 amino acids. The CDR3 DNA sequence: TGTGCCAGCAGCCAAGACCGAGGGGGGCGCAATCAGCCCCAGCATTTT. As protein: CASSQDRGGRNQPQHF.

Only a few counts were recorded for this clonotype. V usage is TRBV15 and J usage is TRBJ1-5, with TRBD1 as a possible D gene (5 bases). Looked up from germline, CDR1 is LNHNV and CDR2 is YYDKDF (reference sequence). Trimming removed 3 bases from V and 3 bases from J, with 6 bases in between. The CDR3 runs 13 residues. The CDR3 reads CATSRDINQPQHF. CDR3 bases: TGTGCCACCAGCAGGGACATCAATCAGCCCCAGCATTTT.

The CDR3 is CACTRAGGLETQYF. The CDR3 bases are TGTGCCTGCACAAGAGCGGGGGGATTAGAGACCCAGTACTTC. The chain recombines TRBV6-1 with TRBJ2-5, with TRBD2 matching over 9 bases. The length of the CDR3 is 14 residues. V lost 11 bases to trimming and J lost 4 bases; unmatched junction nucleotides: 11. Germline CDR1 and CDR2: MNHNS and SASEGT.

This chain uses TRBV5-1 with TRBJ1-1; perhaps TRBD1 as D (5 bases). Trimming left V 6 bases short and J 10 bases short, with 16 bases between. The CDR3 sequence is 12 residues long. Germline V lookup: CDR1 SGHRS, CDR2 YFSETQ. The CDR3 nucleotides read TGCGCCAGCATCATGCCGTCTGGGGGAGCTTTCTTT. The encoded protein is CASIMPSGGAFF.

The rearrangement joins TRBV6-1 to TRBJ1-5; D gene ambiguous. Germline lookup yields CDR1 MNHNS and CDR2 SASEGT. The length of the CDR3 is 13 residues. Trimming stripped 9 bases from V and 6 bases from J, with 15 bases between. CDR3 bases: TGTGCCAGTACGAGCGGGGTTTCTCAGCCCCAGCATTTT. This sequence encodes CASTSGVSQPQHF.

This sequence joins TRBV11-2 and TRBJ2-1; 8 positions match TRBD2. Germline V gene sequence: CDR1 SGHAT, CDR2 FQNNGV. Trimming at V came to 5 bases and at J to 4 bases, leaving 10 bases not matched to a gene. The CDR3 is 16 residues long. CDR3 nucleotides: TGTGCCAGCAGCCCCGTGGGAGCGGGGGTATACAATGAGCAGTTCTTC. Its translation is CASSPVGAGVYNEQFF. The whole variable domain, filled in from reference TRBV11-2 and TRBJ2-1, reads EAGVAQSPRYKIIEKRQSVAFWCNPISGHATLYWYQQILGQGPKLLIQFQNNGVVDDSQLPKDRFSAERLKGVDSTLKIQPAKLEDSAVYLCASSPVGAGVYNEQFFGPGTRLTVL.

This clonotype showed up many times. The chain carries TRBV12-3 or TRBV12-4 and TRBJ1-5; tentatively, D is TRBD1 (5 bases). This CDR3 region has 13 residues. V dropped 5 bases and J dropped 6 bases, with 11 bases sitting between them. The CDR3 DNA is TGTGCCAGCAGTGGGGGTGACGGTCAGCCCCAGCATTTT. Residues: CASSGGDGQPQHF.